The source of this TCR beta chain is a study of cytomegalovirus exposure and HLA in healthy donors. As for the study in general: Samples from HLA-typed donors yielded about 85 million unique TCRs in an early data release.

Trimming took 1 base from V and 5 from J; bases not matched to a gene: 11. The CDR3 consists of 17 residues. CDR1 is SEHNR, CDR2 FQNEAQ, per germline (reference sequence). Study results and caveats: In an earlier analysis, most TCR beta V segments were productive about 90% or about 30% of the time. Cytomegalovirus association was listed for about 170 TCR beta chains.

With regard to this clone: The antigen remains unidentified.

The PCR employed 60 Vbeta primers together with 13 Jbeta primers. TCRdb keeps only in-frame clones here, not all; method: immunoSEQ multiplex PCR. The sample includes more than 150,000 clones, around 75% of them seen just once. V usage is TRBV7-9 and J usage is TRBJ2-1, with TRBD2 matching over 7 bases. Sample: PBMCs. The sequence was collected from a middle-aged man in good health and CMV-seropositive. The CDR3 DNA sequence: TGTGCCAGCAGCTTAGGGGTTGGGGGGGGTAGGGACAATGAGCAGTTCTTC. This sequence encodes CASSLGVGGGRDNEQFF.